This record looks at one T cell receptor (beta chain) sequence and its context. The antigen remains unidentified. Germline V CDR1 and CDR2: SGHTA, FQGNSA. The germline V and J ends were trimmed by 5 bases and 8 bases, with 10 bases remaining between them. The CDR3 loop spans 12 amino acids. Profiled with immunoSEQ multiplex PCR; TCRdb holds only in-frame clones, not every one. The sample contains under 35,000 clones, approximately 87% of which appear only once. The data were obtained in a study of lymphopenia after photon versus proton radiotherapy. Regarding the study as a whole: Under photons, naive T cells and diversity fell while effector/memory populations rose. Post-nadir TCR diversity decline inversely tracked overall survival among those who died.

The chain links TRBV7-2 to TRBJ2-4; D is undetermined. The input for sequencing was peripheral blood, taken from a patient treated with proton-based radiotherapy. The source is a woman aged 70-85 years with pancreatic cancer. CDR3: CASSPTQDIQYF. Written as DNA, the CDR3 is TGTGCCAGCAGCCCGACCCAGGACATTCAGTACTTC.